The entry that follows covers one T cell receptor beta chain sequence. The antigen is not known. The trim removed 6 bases at V and 4 bases at J, leaving 7 bases unmatched. The CDR3 is 14 residues long. Germline V lookup: CDR1 SQVTM, CDR2 ANQGSEA. The data stem from a study of beta chain features in type 1 diabetes. General study results and limits: Compared to healthy donors, patients appeared to have naive, central memory and Treg TCRB repertoires that were more alike. PCR may have favored shorter templates equally in patients and controls. Cells with high TCR expression could be over-represented when cDNA is sequenced.

Sorting that relied on CD45RO/CCR7/CD25/CD127/CD95/CD27 yielded CD4+ naive, central memory, regulatory and stem cell-like memory cells. Every isolated RNA sample was fully reverse transcribed, so sequencing captured expressed TCRB transcripts. TCRdb keeps only in-frame clones here, not all; method: immunoSEQ multiplex PCR. This sample yields 350,000 to 400,000 clones, of which approximately 15% are seen a single time; about 0.02% belongs to the top ten. Sequencing used naive CD4+ T cells from blood. This TCR derives from a woman between 18 and 29 years old in good health. The gene calls are TRBV29-1 and TRBJ2-3; 10 bases match TRBD2. The CDR3 loop is CSVPLAGGSDTQYF. As DNA, the CDR3 is TGCAGCGTACCCTTAGCGGGAGGCTCAGATACGCAGTATTTT.